This TCR beta chain originates from a study of brain T cells in children with intractable seizures. Study observations and caveats: HCMV serostatus was not known, and viral specificity came from CDR3 similarity only.

Trimming pared 6 bases from V and 7 bases from J, leaving 18 bases between. There are 15 residues in the CDR3. Germline V gives CDR1 MNHGY, CDR2 SVAAGI. Specified time point: blood from clinic visit 5 months post-surgery; TSC patient then seizure free. Surgery cases with the highest brain T cell transcript signatures were chosen for sequencing. At least one anti-epileptic drug was given before surgery. Remarks on this clone: Its antigen remains unidentified.

Produced via immunoSEQ multiplex PCR; TCRdb's table is partial and in-frame only. The top ten hold approximately 5% of the sample, which has under 400,000 clones, over 85% seen once. This clonotype originated in a boy under two years old with tuberous sclerosis and intractable seizures. Specimen: peripheral blood, collected less than 6 months after surgery. The chain joins TRBV6-9 to TRBJ2-2; TRBD2 might be the D (5 bases). The chain's CDR3 is CASRRLSGMIGELFF. The CDR3 bases are TGTGCCAGCAGACGCCTGAGCGGTATGATCGGGGAGCTGTTTTTT.